This T cell receptor (beta chain) was sequenced during a study of T-cell reconstitution after alpha-beta-depleted transplantation in children. The authors prepared the TCRbeta library with unique molecular identifiers. MiXCR, applied by TCRdb to the PCR reads, yields one record per CDR3 protein. The profile shows 700,000 to 950,000 distinct CDR3 sequences, 16% of them singletons. The study, taken as a whole, reports: Approximately two months post-transplant, alpha-beta T cells reportedly originated from several hundred expanded graft clones.

About this clonotype itself: Its antigen is unidentified.

This TCR was recovered from a male patient younger than 18 who had a stem cell transplant for acute lymphoblastic leukemia, so the T cells may come from the graft donor. Sequenced here: PBMCs, mostly from graft donor cells, sampled 360 days after TCRalphabeta/CD19-depleted stem cell transplant.

The CDR3 bases are TGTGCCAGCAGTGAACCTAATGACTGGGAGCAGTACTTC. Translated: CASSEPNDWEQYF. V gene TRBV6-1 combines with J gene TRBJ2-7; D unresolved. CDR1 is MNHNS, CDR2 SASEGT, per germline. There are 13 residues in the CDR3. V was cut by 2 bases and J by 7 bases, with 12 bases left in between.